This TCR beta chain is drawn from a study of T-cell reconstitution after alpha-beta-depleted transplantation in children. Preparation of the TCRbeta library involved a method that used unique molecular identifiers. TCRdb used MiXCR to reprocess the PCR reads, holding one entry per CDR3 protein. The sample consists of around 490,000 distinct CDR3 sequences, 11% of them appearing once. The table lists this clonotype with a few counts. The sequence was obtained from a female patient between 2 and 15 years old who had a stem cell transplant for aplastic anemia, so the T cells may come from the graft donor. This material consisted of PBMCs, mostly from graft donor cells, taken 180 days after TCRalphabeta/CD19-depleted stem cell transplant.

CDR3 coding DNA: TGTGCCAGCAGCGTGGGACAGGGAGGAGGCTACACCTTC. Its protein product is CASSVGQGGGYTF. The rearrangement uses TRBV2 and TRBJ1-2; TRBD1 aligns across 9 bases. CDR1 and CDR2 (germline): SNHLY, FYNNEI. The CDR3 is 13 amino acids. V trimming: 6 bases; J trimming: 8 bases; junction bases outside the gene matches: 7.